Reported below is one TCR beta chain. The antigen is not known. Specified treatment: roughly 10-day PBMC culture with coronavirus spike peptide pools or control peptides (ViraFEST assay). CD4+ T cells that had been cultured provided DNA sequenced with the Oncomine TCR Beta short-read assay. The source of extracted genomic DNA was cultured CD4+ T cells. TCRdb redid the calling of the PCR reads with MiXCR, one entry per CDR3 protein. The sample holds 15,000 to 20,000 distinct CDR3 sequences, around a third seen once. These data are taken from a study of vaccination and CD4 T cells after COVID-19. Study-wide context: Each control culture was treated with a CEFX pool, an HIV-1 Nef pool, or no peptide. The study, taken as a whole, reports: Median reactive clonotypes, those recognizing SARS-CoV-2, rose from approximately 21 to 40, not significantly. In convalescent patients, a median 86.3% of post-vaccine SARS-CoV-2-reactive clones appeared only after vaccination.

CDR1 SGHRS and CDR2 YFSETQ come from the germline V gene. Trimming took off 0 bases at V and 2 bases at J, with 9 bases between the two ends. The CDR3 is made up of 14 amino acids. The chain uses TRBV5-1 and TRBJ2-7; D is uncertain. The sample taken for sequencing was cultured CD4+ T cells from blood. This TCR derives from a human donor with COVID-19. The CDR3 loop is CASSLDVVAYEQYF. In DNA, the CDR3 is TGCGCCAGCAGCTTGGACGTGGTCGCCTACGAGCAGTACTTC.